A single sample is the source of the 25 T cell receptor beta chains below, sequenced in a study of blood T cells in healthy people across ages. A second PCR of 7 to 11 cycles used a sample-barcoded 5' primer and a J-beta primer mix. MiXCR was run by TCRdb on the 5' RACE reads, yielding one entry per CDR3 protein. Counted here are about 640,000 distinct CDR3 sequences, roughly 53% occurring once; the ten biggest clones make up roughly 34%. The source material was blood. The receptors come from a man between 60 and 70 years old in good health.

This clonotype was seen a handful of times. This chain uses TRBV28 with TRBJ2-3; tentative D call: TRBD2 (5 bases). V shed 3 bases and J shed 9 bases, with 7 bases lying between them. CDR3 size: 11 residues. Per germline, CDR1 MDHEN and CDR2 SYDVKM. The CDR3 loop is CASSFTGTQYF. DNA of the CDR3: TGTGCCAGCAGTTTTACGGGGACGCAGTATTTT.

V usage is TRBV29-1 and J usage is TRBJ1-2; D perhaps matches TRBD1 (5 bases). Deletions cut 1 base from V and 8 bases from J, with 11 bases between. The CDR3 is 12 residues long. Germline CDR1 is SQVTM and CDR2 is ANQGSEA. The CDR3 spells CSVEVGAAGYTF. CDR3 nucleotides: TGCAGCGTTGAAGTAGGGGCGGCCGGCTACACCTTC.

The chain combines TRBV4-1 with TRBJ2-3; a weak D match, TRBD2 (5 bases). CDR3 length equals 15 residues. Trimming took off 2 bases at V and 2 bases at J, with 11 bases between the two ends. The germline gives CDR1 MGHRA, CDR2 YSYEKL. The CDR3 here is CASSQRAGNTDTQYF. In nucleotides, the CDR3 is TGCGCCAGCAGCCAACGGGCGGGCAACACAGATACGCAGTATTTT.

The J gene is TRBJ2-1, the V gene TRBV19; no firm D call. The CDR3 has 13 residues. V was trimmed by 6 bases and J by 10 bases, leaving 16 bases between them. Germline CDR1 and CDR2: LNHDA and SQIVND (reference sequence). CDR3 in DNA: TGTGCCAGTAGGGAATCAGTTTTACGAGAGCAGTTCTTC. Protein product: CASRESVLREQFF.

This clonotype has more than one count but fewer than ten. V usage is TRBV24-1 and J usage is TRBJ1-2; perhaps TRBD1 as D (6 bases). CDR1 is KGHDR, CDR2 SFDVKD, per germline. CDR3 size: 15 residues. Trimming removed 6 bases at V and 2 bases at J, with 15 bases between. CDR3 in amino acids: CATSTDRDANYGYTF. The CDR3 coding sequence is TGTGCCACCAGTACGGACAGAGATGCAAACTATGGCTACACCTTC.

The chain joins TRBV6-6 to TRBJ2-4, with 12 bases lining up with TRBD2. CDR3 length: 15 amino acids. V lost 4 bases, J lost 4 bases, and 2 bases stayed unmatched. CDR1 MNHNY and CDR2 SVGAGI come from the germline V gene (reference sequence). The CDR3 nucleotides are TGTGCCAGCAGTTCTAGCGGGGGGGGTAAAAACATTCAGTACTTC. As protein: CASSSSGGGKNIQYF.

The rearrangement links TRBV3-1 to TRBJ2-1, with D hard to call. Germline CDR1 and CDR2: LGHDT and YNNKEL (reference sequence). V lost 0 bases and J lost 3, with 9 bases in between. CDR3 length: 15 amino acids. CDR3 sequence (DNA): TGTGCCAGCAGCCAAGATCCACTTTTCTACAATGAGCAGTTCTTC. Its translation is CASSQDPLFYNEQFF.

The V gene is TRBV3-1, the J gene TRBJ2-5, with D perhaps matching TRBD2 (6 bases). V dropped 3 bases and J dropped 5 bases, with 16 bases sitting between them. The CDR3 is 15 amino acids. The germline CDR1 and CDR2 sequences are LGHDT and YNNKEL (reference sequence). The CDR3 here is CASSQTGVRRETQYF. In nucleotides, the CDR3 is TGTGCCAGCAGCCAGACGGGGGTCCGGCGGGAGACCCAGTACTTC.

This chain uses TRBV7-9 with TRBJ2-7; unclear D gene. Germline V gene sequence: CDR1 SEHNR, CDR2 FQNEAQ (reference sequence). Between the trimmed V and J ends, which lost 5 bases and 6 bases, there was a span of 14 bases. The CDR3 sequence is 13 residues long. The CDR3 is CASSQTLESEQYF. The DNA of the CDR3 is TGTGCCAGCAGCCAAACGCTAGAATCCGAGCAGTACTTC.

The chain carries TRBV5-5 and TRBJ2-3; D remains ambiguous. The V gene's germline CDR1 is SGHKS and CDR2 YYEKEE (reference sequence). The CDR3 sequence is 16 residues long. V lost 4 bases and J lost 4, with 19 bases in between. The CDR3 coding sequence is TGTGCCAGCAGCGTTACGGACCGAGGCGGCCCAGATACGCAGTATTTT. It specifies CASSVTDRGGPDTQYF.

V usage is TRBV20-1 and J usage is TRBJ1-2; 7 bases match TRBD1. The CDR3 contains 12 residues. The germline V gene encodes CDR1 DFQATT and CDR2 SNEGSKA (reference sequence). J lost 8 bases, V lost 5 bases, and 8 bases had no gene match. This CDR3 is CSAGTEGGGYTF. CDR3 DNA sequence: TGCAGTGCTGGGACAGAGGGCGGCGGCTACACCTTC.

This clonotype has a single count. The rearrangement links TRBV12-3 or TRBV12-4 to TRBJ2-7; 7 bases match TRBD2. The CDR3 length is 15 residues. Trimming took 2 bases from V and 0 from J; bases not matched to a gene: 4. The CDR3 sequence: CASSLTASGSYEQYF. In DNA form, the CDR3 reads TGTGCCAGCAGTTTAACGGCTAGCGGCTCCTACGAGCAGTACTTC.

This chain joins TRBV10-3 and TRBJ2-2, with D maybe TRBD2 (5 bases). The CDR3 has 16 amino acids. V lost 3 bases, J lost 1 base, and 12 bases lay in between. Germline CDR1 and CDR2: ENHRY and SYGVKD. The CDR3 is CAISDVGVKNTGELFF. CDR3 DNA sequence: TGTGCCATCAGTGATGTCGGGGTGAAGAACACCGGGGAGCTGTTTTTT.

The chain combines TRBV5-1 with TRBJ2-1, with 10 bases identical to TRBD1. V shed 4 bases, J shed 2 bases, and the junction held 3 bases outside the gene matches. This CDR3 has 15 amino acids. Germline CDR1 reads SGHRS; CDR2 reads YFSETQ. CDR3: CASSRTGGTYNEQFF. The CDR3 nucleotides are TGCGCCAGCAGCAGGACAGGGGGAACCTACAATGAGCAGTTCTTC. The whole variable domain, remainder taken from reference TRBV5-1 and TRBJ2-1, is KAGVTQTPRYLIKTRGQQVTLSCSPISGHRSVSWYQQTPGQGLQFLFEYFSETQRNKGNFPGRFSGRQFSNSRSEMNVSTLELGDSALYLCASSRTGGTYNEQFFGPGTRLTVL.

CDR3 sequence reads: CASTRTSGGSPLYEQYF. For the CDR3, the DNA is TGTGCCAGCACCCGGACTAGCGGGGGCAGTCCACTCTACGAGCAGTACTTC. The chain has TRBV28 and TRBJ2-4; the match to TRBD2 covers 13 bases. The J call may be incorrect, as the DNA end agrees better with TRBJ2-7. The germline CDR1 and CDR2 sequences are MDHEN and SYDVKM. The CDR3 runs 17 residues.

This clonotype was seen a few times. A much larger clone sits a single nucleotide away, making a read error possible. V and J are TRBV7-2 and TRBJ2-7; TRBD2 is a possible D gene (5 bases). The CDR3 is 13 amino acids. CDR1 SGHTA and CDR2 FQGNSA come from the germline V gene. The CDR3 DNA is TGTGCCAACAGCTTAGAGGGTTCCTACGAGCAGTACTTC. Translated: CANSLEGSYEQYF.

This chain uses TRBV10-3 with TRBJ2-4, with D possibly matching TRBD2 (7 bases). The DNA end is more similar to TRBJ2-5, so the J call may be wrong. The CDR3 is 15 residues long. Germline V gene lookup returns CDR1 ENHRY and CDR2 SYGVKD. The CDR3 DNA is TGTGCCATCAGTGACCCGGGGGGCCGGGGAGAGACCCAGTACTTC. It specifies CAISDPGGRGETQYF.

The gene calls are TRBV4-3 and TRBJ1-1; a weak D match, TRBD1 (6 bases). The CDR3 sequence is 14 residues long. V gave up 10 bases and J gave up 1 base, with 16 bases separating them. The germline V gene encodes CDR1 LGHNA and CDR2 YSLEER. Here the CDR3 reads CANGGGARNTEAFF. The CDR3 bases are TGCGCCAACGGAGGGGGGGCGAGGAACACTGAAGCTTTCTTT.

This chain joins TRBV20-1 and TRBJ2-3, with D perhaps TRBD2 (5 bases). The CDR3 runs 14 residues. Trimming took 1 base from V and 5 from J, leaving 13 bases between them. Germline-derived CDR1 and CDR2 are DFQATT and SNEGSKA (reference sequence). The DNA for the CDR3 is TGCAGTGCTAGAGGGGGTCGGGCGGGAGATACGCAGTATTTT. Protein sequence: CSARGGRAGDTQYF.

The V call is TRBV3-1, the J call TRBJ2-7; D perhaps matches TRBD2 (5 bases). CDR3 length equals 15 residues. Trimming left V 1 base short and J 2 bases short, with 12 bases between. The germline V gene encodes CDR1 LGHDT and CDR2 YNNKEL (reference sequence). CDR3: CASSQGRGLPYEQYF. DNA of the CDR3: TGTGCCAGCAGCCAAGGCCGGGGTCTTCCCTACGAGCAGTACTTC.

This clonotype was counted a single time. The gene calls are TRBV6-2 or TRBV6-3 and TRBJ2-1; a weak D match, TRBD2 (7 bases). The CDR3 has 15 amino acids. The V and J ends lost 3 bases and 5 bases respectively, with 14 bases between them. Germline CDR1 and CDR2: MNHEY and SVGEGT. The CDR3 coding sequence is TGTGCCAGCAGTTATGGTAGGGGGGGAAACAATGAGCAGTTCTTC. It translates to CASSYGRGGNNEQFF.

In this sample, this clonotype turned up a few times. Just one base apart from a much larger clone, this may be a read error. This chain connects TRBV20-1 to TRBJ2-5, with 7 bases identical to TRBD1. V gave up 6 bases and J gave up 5 bases; unmatched junction bases: 12. Germline lookup yields CDR1 DFQATT and CDR2 SNEGSKA (reference sequence). The CDR3 loop spans 14 amino acids. This CDR3 reads CSAVAQTGMETQYF. The CDR3, as DNA: TGCAGTGCCGTGGCGCAGACAGGGATGGAGACCCAGTACTTC.

This clonotype appeared once. The rearrangement links TRBV7-9 to TRBJ1-6, with a possible D match to TRBD1 (6 bases). This CDR3 has 16 residues. CDR1 and CDR2 (germline): SEHNR, FQNEAQ (reference sequence). The V and J ends lost 5 bases and 9 bases respectively, with 20 bases between them. The CDR3 DNA is TGTGCCAGCAGCCTGGATGGGGGCGCCGGGAGTTCACCCCTCCACTTT. Its translation: CASSLDGGAGSSPLHF.

This clonotype occurred once. The junction differs from germline at one of its ends, possibly a read error. The chain combines TRBV10-3 with TRBJ2-1, with 12 bases fitting TRBD2. Germline V gives CDR1 ENHRY, CDR2 SYGVKD. The CDR3 consists of 16 residues. The CDR3 DNA reads TGTGCCCTCAGTGAGCCTAGCGGGGGGGCCGGGAATGAGCAGTTCTTC. Translated, it gives CALSEPSGGAGNEQFF.

A few counts support this clonotype. The chain couples TRBV29-1 to TRBJ2-5; D may match TRBD1 or TRBD2 (6 bases each). The DNA end favors TRBJ2-7, so the J call may be wrong. The germline V gene encodes CDR1 SQVTM and CDR2 ANQGSEA. The CDR3 has 13 amino acids. The CDR3 here is CSVSLTGGGEQYF. In DNA form, the CDR3 reads TGCAGCGTTTCCCTCACCGGAGGGGGCGAGCAGTACTTC.